Presented here are 18 T cell receptor beta chains from one specimen sequenced in a study of blood T cells in healthy people across ages. Alongside a J-beta primer mix, a sample-barcoded 5' primer served in a second PCR lasting 7 to 11 cycles. TCRdb reanalysed the 5' RACE reads using MiXCR and keeps one entry per CDR3 protein. The table lists 800,000 to 1,000,000 distinct CDR3 sequences, around 46% of them singletons. Sequencing was done on a sample of blood. The receptors shown here come from a young man in good health.

V is TRBV10-2 and J is TRBJ2-7, with 8 positions matching TRBD2. This CDR3 spans 16 amino acids. Germline loops: CDR1 WSHSY, CDR2 SAAADI. V lost 0 bases to trimming and J lost 7 bases; unmatched junction nucleotides: 11. CDR3 DNA: TGCGCCAGCAGTGAGTCGGTTAGCGGGGTAGGATGGGAGCAGTACTTC. This sequence encodes CASSESVSGVGWEQYF.

This clonotype was counted between two and nine times. The V gene is TRBV6-2 or TRBV6-3, the J gene TRBJ1-4, with unresolved D. Germline lookup yields CDR1 MNHEY and CDR2 SVGEGT. Trimming pared 5 bases from V and 0 bases from J, leaving 7 bases between. CDR3 length equals 14 residues. The CDR3 DNA sequence: TGTGCCAGCAGTATCAGGACAACTAATGAAAAACTGTTTTTT. This sequence encodes CASSIRTTNEKLFF.

The chain links TRBV2 to TRBJ2-1, with D unclear. Trimming pared 3 bases from V and 8 bases from J, leaving 14 bases between. Germline CDR1 and CDR2: SNHLY and FYNNEI. This CDR3 has 14 amino acids. Here the CDR3 DNA reads TGTGCCAGCAGTGAGGTGGGCCCCCCGTATGAGCAGTTCTTC. Its protein is CASSEVGPPYEQFF.

The rearrangement links TRBV4-3 to TRBJ2-1; a weak D match, TRBD2 (6 bases). The DNA matches TRBJ2-7 better at its end, which makes the J call doubtful. Germline V CDR1 and CDR2: LGHNA, YSLEER. This CDR3 contains 15 residues. CDR3 bases: TGCGCCAGCAGCCAAGAGGGCGGGGTGAACAATGAGCAGTACTTC. Translated, it gives CASSQEGGVNNEQYF.

J is TRBJ1-6 and V is TRBV20-1; the D gene is possibly TRBD1 (5 bases). This CDR3 is 15 amino acids long. Germline CDR1 and CDR2: DFQATT and SNEGSKA (reference sequence). Trimming took off 6 bases at V and 4 bases at J, with 16 bases between the two ends. The CDR3 spells CSAFGRQPYNSPLHF. The CDR3, as DNA: TGCAGTGCCTTCGGAAGACAGCCATATAATTCACCCCTCCACTTT.

This clonotype was picked up many times. At one end the junction does not follow the germline gene, possibly because of a read error. The V and J genes are TRBV6-2 or TRBV6-3 and TRBJ1-2; D is undetermined. CDR1 and CDR2 from the germline V gene are MNHEY and SVGEGT. The CDR3 runs to 13 residues. The CDR3 here is CASSDSEVDGYTF. In DNA form, the CDR3 reads TGTGCCAGCAGTGACTCTGAGGTCGATGGCTACACCTTC.

V gene TRBV9 combines with J gene TRBJ2-1; TRBD1 matches at 7 bases. Trimming at V came to 3 bases and at J to 7 bases, leaving 10 bases not matched to a gene. Germline V gene lookup returns CDR1 SGDLS and CDR2 YYNGEE. This CDR3 has 15 residues. The CDR3 spells CASSGNTGAVNEQFF. The CDR3 DNA reads TGTGCCAGCAGCGGAAATACAGGGGCGGTAAATGAGCAGTTCTTC. The complete variable domain, with remaining parts taken from reference TRBV9 and TRBJ2-1, reads DSGVTQTPKHLITATGQRVTLRCSPRSGDLSVYWYQQSLDQGLQFLIQYYNGEERAKGNILERFSAQQFPDLHSELNLSSLELGDSALYFCASSGNTGAVNEQFFGPGTRLTVL.

The J gene is TRBJ2-3, the V gene TRBV11-1; D gene ambiguous. Trimming removed 4 bases from V and 7 bases from J, with 9 bases in between. Per germline, CDR1 SGHAT and CDR2 FQDESV (reference sequence). This CDR3 region has 12 residues. The CDR3 region is CASSSGPYTQYF. The CDR3, as DNA: TGTGCCAGCAGCTCGGGCCCTTATACGCAGTATTTT.

As concerns this clonotype: Its ends do not fully match the called genes, so a read error is possible. This rearrangement joins TRBV6-4 to TRBJ2-5; 8 nucleotides match TRBD1. The germline V gene encodes CDR1 MRHNA and CDR2 SNTAGT. This CDR3 contains 17 residues. CDR3 loop: CASSDSVDREFQEAQYF. The DNA for the CDR3 is TGTGCCAGCAGTGACTCAGTGGACAGGGAGTTCCAAGAGGCCCAGTACTTC.

The chain carries TRBV24-1 and TRBJ1-2; D is perhaps TRBD1 (5 bases). Germline-derived CDR1 and CDR2 are KGHDR and SFDVKD. V lost 0 bases and J 7 bases, leaving 8 bases between the germline ends. This CDR3 comprises 13 residues. CDR3: CATSDLPQGGYTF. CDR3 coding DNA: TGTGCCACCAGTGATTTGCCTCAGGGTGGCTACACCTTC.

This clonotype has just a few counts. The chain employs TRBV2 and TRBJ2-4; the D is unclear. The CDR3 sequence is 15 residues long. Between the trimmed V and J ends, which lost 4 bases and 0 bases, there was a span of 10 bases. In germline, CDR1 is SNHLY, CDR2 FYNNEI. The DNA for the CDR3 is TGTGCCAGCAGTGGTGACGTACTAGCCAAAAACATTCAGTACTTC. The encoded protein is CASSGDVLAKNIQYF.

The genes are TRBV21-1 and TRBJ2-1; TRBD1 is the table's D call, not checked against the DNA. TRBV21-1 is classified as a pseudogene. This CDR3 is built from 17 residues. For the CDR3, the DNA is TGTGCCAGCAGCAAATCGTACAGGGCCGAAACAACCCCCGAGCAGTTCTTC. This gives the protein CASSKSYRAETTPEQFF.

The J gene is TRBJ1-4, the V gene TRBV3-1, with 7 bases lining up with TRBD1. Germline V lookup: CDR1 LGHDT, CDR2 YNNKEL (reference sequence). V dropped 4 bases and J dropped 11; count of bases not matched to a gene: 10. The CDR3 extends over 14 amino acids. The CDR3 coding sequence is TGTGCCAGCAGCCTTAGACAGGGATTGGACAAACTGTTTTTT. Residues: CASSLRQGLDKLFF. Variable domain in full (rest from reference TRBV3-1 and TRBJ1-4): DTAVSQTPKYLVTQMGNDKSIKCEQNLGHDTMYWYKQDSKKFLKIMFSYNNKELIINETVPNRFSPKSPDKAHLNLHINSLELGDSAVYFCASSLRQGLDKLFFGSGTQLSVL.

CDR3 DNA: TGTGCCAGCAGCTTATTGGGGCAGGGTAACCACGAGCAGTACTTC. Translating gives CASSLLGQGNHEQYF. The rearrangement links TRBV11-2 to TRBJ2-4; D possibly corresponds to TRBD1 (5 bases). The J call could be wrong; TRBJ2-7 is a better fit for the DNA end. The CDR3 spans 15 residues. The germline gives CDR1 SGHAT, CDR2 FQNNGV.

The chain joins TRBV7-2 to TRBJ2-5; a weak D match, TRBD1 (6 bases). The germline V gene encodes CDR1 SGHTA and CDR2 FQGNSA. The CDR3 is 14 amino acids. V lost 1 base and J lost 3, with 9 bases in between. This CDR3 is CASSLGRGKETQYF. CDR3 DNA: TGTGCCAGCAGCTTAGGCAGGGGTAAAGAGACCCAGTACTTC.

V is TRBV7-9 and J is TRBJ1-2; maybe TRBD1 (5 bases). This CDR3 has 15 residues. Germline V gene data show CDR1 as SEHNR and CDR2 as FQNEAQ (reference sequence). V shed 5 bases and J shed 0 bases, with 13 bases lying between them. The chain's CDR3 is CASSPQGGSNYGYTF. CDR3 nucleotides: TGTGCCAGCAGCCCGCAGGGAGGTTCTAACTATGGCTACACCTTC.

This chain links TRBV2 with TRBJ1-1; D perhaps matches TRBD1 (5 bases). The germline V and J ends were trimmed by 2 bases and 4 bases, with 14 bases remaining between them. CDR3 length: 15 residues. The germline V gene has CDR1 SNHLY and CDR2 FYNNEI. The CDR3: CASSEQGGLGTEAFF. The DNA of the CDR3 is TGTGCCAGCAGTGAACAGGGAGGCTTGGGCACTGAAGCTTTCTTT.

The CDR3 protein is CSTPGQGYTGELFF. The CDR3 nucleotides are TGCAGCACACCGGGACAGGGGTACACCGGGGAGCTGTTTTTT. The chain has TRBV29-1 and TRBJ2-2; 10 nucleotides line up with TRBD1. The CDR3 length is 14 residues. Germline-derived CDR1 and CDR2 are SQVTM and ANQGSEA. V lost 8 bases to trimming and J lost 3 bases; unmatched junction nucleotides: 6.